These 24 T cell receptor beta chains were all obtained from the same sample, sequenced in a study of blood T cells in healthy people across ages. Together with a sample-barcoded 5' primer, a J-beta primer mix was included in a second PCR lasting about 6 to 11 cycles. From the 5' RACE reads, TCRdb called clonotypes with MiXCR, one entry per CDR3 protein. The data contain around 970,000 distinct CDR3 sequences, roughly 51% of them singletons. The material sequenced was blood. Receptors were obtained from a woman aged 60-70 years in good health.

This clonotype has more than one count but fewer than ten. The chain carries TRBV30 and TRBJ2-5; 7 bases are a match to TRBD2. The CDR3 sequence is 12 residues long. Germline lookup yields CDR1 GTSNPN and CDR2 SVGIG (reference sequence). The V segment lost 3 bases and the J segment 5 bases; nucleotides outside the gene matches: 3. CDR3 in amino acids: CAWRVGGETQYF. The CDR3 nucleotides are TGTGCCTGGAGGGTGGGGGGGGAGACCCAGTACTTC. The full variable domain, completed using reference TRBV30 and TRBJ2-5, is SQTIHQWPATLVQPVGSPLSLECTVEGTSNPNLYWYRQAAGRGLQLLFYSVGIGQISSEVPQNLSASRPQDRQFILSSKKLLLSDSGFYLCAWRVGGETQYFGPGTRLLVL.

Remarks on this clonotype: A much larger clone lies a single base off, so this may be a read error. The chain recombines TRBV20-1 with TRBJ2-7, with 8 nucleotides matching TRBD1. Trimming cost V 3 bases and J 4 bases; bases outside gene matches: 11. CDR3 length equals 15 residues. Per the germline V gene, CDR1 is DFQATT and CDR2 is SNEGSKA (reference sequence). CDR3 DNA sequence: TGCAGTGCTAGCTCCGGGACAGGAGGAGGTTACGAGCAGTACTTC. Translated, it gives CSASSGTGGGYEQYF.

This clonotype showed up just a few times. The rearrangement uses TRBV15 and TRBJ2-7; possibly TRBD2 for D (6 bases). The V gene's germline CDR1 is LNHNV and CDR2 YYDKDF (reference sequence). The CDR3 loop spans 15 amino acids. The V end was cut by 5 bases, the J end by 4 bases, with 18 bases between. The CDR3 nucleotides are TGTGCCACCAGCTTCCAGCGGGTAGGATTGTACGAGCAGTACTTC. It translates to CATSFQRVGLYEQYF. Together with reference TRBV15 and TRBJ2-7, the CDR3 gives the full variable domain: DAMVIQNPRYQVTQFGKPVTLSCSQTLNHNVMYWYQQKSSQAPKLLFHYYDKDFNNEADTPDNFQSRRPNTSFCFLDIRSPGLGDTAMYLCATSFQRVGLYEQYFGPGTRLTVT.

The V gene is TRBV15, the J gene TRBJ2-5, with D hard to call. This CDR3 has 15 residues. Trimming took 1 base from V and 1 from J, leaving 10 bases between them. Germline V gives CDR1 LNHNV, CDR2 YYDKDF (reference sequence). The CDR3 nucleotides read TGTGCCACCAGCAGAGGGCAGAAGGGCCAAGAGACCCAGTACTTC. Amino acid sequence: CATSRGQKGQETQYF.

CDR3 residues: CSAFGLAELMAEQFF. The CDR3 DNA is TGCAGTGCCTTCGGACTAGCGGAGCTAATGGCTGAGCAGTTCTTC. The chain carries TRBV20-1 and TRBJ2-1; TRBD2 agrees at 10 bases. Germline-derived CDR1 and CDR2 are DFQATT and SNEGSKA (reference sequence). This CDR3 has 15 residues. With V trimmed by 6 bases and J by 9 bases, 14 bases remained unmatched.

The CDR3 region has the DNA TGTGCCAGCAGGGCCCGGCAGTTTAACACTGAAGCTTTCTTT. It encodes CASRARQFNTEAFF. V usage is TRBV28 and J usage is TRBJ1-1; D remains ambiguous. V was pared by 6 bases and J by 2 bases, with 13 bases between. From germline, CDR1 is MDHEN and CDR2 SYDVKM. This CDR3 contains 14 residues.

The chain couples TRBV12-3 or TRBV12-4 to TRBJ2-7, with 8 bases lining up with TRBD1. With 6 bases clipped from V and 2 bases from J, the junction kept 6 bases outside the gene matches. The CDR3 contains 14 residues. CDR3 region: CASRVGQETYEQYF. The CDR3 region has the DNA TGTGCCAGCAGGGTGGGACAGGAGACCTACGAGCAGTACTTC.

The gene calls are TRBV5-1 and TRBJ1-6; no clear D. CDR1 and CDR2 from the germline V gene are SGHRS and YFSETQ. The CDR3 extends over 14 amino acids. Trimming removed 0 bases at V and 11 bases at J, with 12 bases between. This CDR3 is CASSLEGASPPLHF. In DNA, the CDR3 is TGCGCCAGCAGCTTGGAAGGCGCGTCTCCACCCCTCCACTTT.

This clonotype occurred a few times. The chain is built from TRBV3-1 and TRBJ2-7, with 7 bases aligning to TRBD2. The J segment lost 4 bases and the V segment lost 1 base, leaving 4 bases of the junction unmatched. There are 14 residues in the CDR3. Germline V gives CDR1 LGHDT, CDR2 YNNKEL (reference sequence). The CDR3 DNA reads as TGTGCCAGCAGCCAAGGGCCGCGGGGGTACGAGCAGTACTTC. Translated, it gives CASSQGPRGYEQYF.

This clonotype has ten or more counts. This rearrangement joins TRBV29-1 to TRBJ1-5; possible D gene TRBD1, 5 bases. CDR3 length: 14 residues. V lost 5 bases and J lost 1, with 12 bases in between. Germline lookup yields CDR1 SQVTM and CDR2 ANQGSEA. CDR3 loop: CSVQGPGSNQPQHF. CDR3 in DNA: TGCAGCGTTCAGGGTCCTGGGAGCAATCAGCCCCAGCATTTT. Complete variable domain (other parts from reference TRBV29-1 and TRBJ1-5): SAVISQKPSRDICQRGTSLTIQCQVDSQVTMMFWYRQQPGQSLTLIATANQGSEATYESGFVIDKFPISRPNLTFSTLTVSNMSPEDSSIYLCSVQGPGSNQPQHFGDGTRLSIL.

V gene TRBV20-1 combines with J gene TRBJ2-2; D ambiguous. The CDR3 runs to 12 residues. CDR1 is DFQATT and CDR2 is SNEGSKA in the germline V gene (reference sequence). The CDR3: CSSFRDTGELFF. CDR3 nucleotides: TGCAGCTCCTTCCGGGACACCGGGGAGCTGTTTTTT.

The genes are TRBV9 and TRBJ2-1, with TRBD2 as a possible D gene (6 bases). The germline V gene encodes CDR1 SGDLS and CDR2 YYNGEE. The V end was cut by 3 bases, the J end by 5 bases, with 15 bases between. The CDR3 totals 15 residues. The CDR3 DNA follows: TGTGCCAGCAGCGCTCTAGCGAGTCGCCACAATGAGCAGTTCTTC. It encodes CASSALASRHNEQFF. Based on the CDR3 plus reference TRBV9 and TRBJ2-1, the full variable domain is DSGVTQTPKHLITATGQRVTLRCSPRSGDLSVYWYQQSLDQGLQFLIQYYNGEERAKGNILERFSAQQFPDLHSELNLSSLELGDSALYFCASSALASRHNEQFFGPGTRLTVL.

The sample holds a few counts of this clonotype. The chain joins TRBV11-2 to TRBJ2-3; D gene unclear. In germline, CDR1 is SGHAT, CDR2 FQNNGV. V dropped 3 bases and J dropped 6 bases, with 4 bases sitting between them. The CDR3 has 11 amino acids. CDR3 nucleotides: TGTGCCAGCAGCTTTATTGATACGCAGTATTTT. It codes for CASSFIDTQYF.

The J gene is TRBJ1-2, the V gene TRBV28; D is unresolved. The CDR3 spans 12 residues. Germline CDR1 is MDHEN and CDR2 is SYDVKM. V was clipped by 2 bases and J by 4 bases, with 5 bases between them. The CDR3 nucleotides are TGTGCCAGCAGTTTACTGTCCTATGGCTACACCTTC. Its protein is CASSLLSYGYTF.

The J gene is TRBJ2-6, the V gene TRBV12-3 or TRBV12-4; no reliable D call. This CDR3 region has 13 residues. Deletions cut 11 bases from V and 0 bases from J, with 8 bases between. CDR3 loop: CAGRVSGANVLTF. DNA for the CDR3: TGTGCCGGACGGGTCTCTGGGGCCAACGTCCTGACTTTC.

V gene TRBV28 combines with J gene TRBJ2-1; 8 bases are a match to TRBD2. J lost 4 bases, V lost 8 bases, and 10 bases had no gene match. The germline V gene has CDR1 MDHEN and CDR2 SYDVKM. The CDR3 is 15 amino acids. The CDR3 bases are TGTGCCAGCGCCGAGAGAGGGACTAGGTACAATGAGCAGTTCTTC. It translates to CASAERGTRYNEQFF.

The chain has TRBV18 and TRBJ2-7, with D possibly being TRBD2 (6 bases). The CDR3 runs to 14 residues. CDR1 KGHSH and CDR2 LQKENI come from the germline V gene. The V gene lost 6 bases and the J gene lost 12 bases, with 24 bases spanning the gap. CDR3 in amino acids: CASSLTNDGSSLYF. The CDR3 DNA follows: TGTGCCAGCTCTCTGACAAACGACGGGAGCTCATTGTACTTC.

This clonotype has just a few counts. This chain uses TRBV21-1 with TRBJ2-5; no check of the table's D call, TRBD1, against the DNA was made. TRBV21-1 is recorded as a pseudogene. CDR3 length: 17 amino acids. This CDR3 is CASSTKSDRDYQETQYF. CDR3 nucleotides: TGTGCCAGCAGCACTAAATCCGACCGGGACTACCAAGAGACCCAGTACTTC.

Here the CDR3 DNA reads TGTGCCAGCAGCCAAACCCTCGGGGCCTACGAGCAGTACTTC. Translation: CASSQTLGAYEQYF. This chain links TRBV3-1 with TRBJ2-7, with D possibly TRBD2 on 5 matching bases. Germline CDR1 LGHDT, CDR2 YNNKEL (reference sequence). V gave up 2 bases and J gave up 2 bases, with 10 bases separating them. The length of the CDR3 is 14 residues.

In regard to this clonotype: One junction end does not reproduce the germline sequence, and a read error may be involved. CDR3 residues: CVSTSSAKVEAFF. CDR3 sequence (DNA): TGTGTCAGCACCAGTTCAGCCAAAGTTGAAGCTTTCTTT. This sequence joins TRBV12-3 or TRBV12-4 and TRBJ1-1; D is unclear. CDR3 length: 13 amino acids.

V usage is TRBV2 and J usage is TRBJ1-2; D perhaps matches TRBD1 (6 bases). The germline V gene encodes CDR1 SNHLY and CDR2 FYNNEI. Trimming cost V 5 bases and J 4 bases, with 14 bases left between them. The CDR3 length is 14 residues. The CDR3 DNA sequence: TGTGCCAGCAGTCAGGACAGACGCCTCTATGGCTACACCTTC. Translated, it gives CASSQDRRLYGYTF.

V and J are TRBV7-9 and TRBJ2-7; a possible D gene is TRBD2 (6 bases). Trimming removed 3 bases from V and 0 bases from J, with 15 bases in between. The V gene's germline CDR1 is SEHNR and CDR2 FQNEAQ (reference sequence). The CDR3 sequence is 16 residues long. The CDR3 region is CASSLLISGSSYEQYF. In DNA, the CDR3 is TGTGCCAGCAGCTTGCTCATTAGCGGTAGCTCCTACGAGCAGTACTTC.

The chain combines TRBV20-1 with TRBJ2-1; D call uncertain. The germline V gene has CDR1 DFQATT and CDR2 SNEGSKA (reference sequence). The CDR3 runs 15 residues. V was shortened by 3 bases and J by 2 bases, with 14 bases between the two germline ends. In DNA, the CDR3 is TGCAGTGCTAGGGGCAGATTTGGTGCCTACAATGAGCAGTTCTTC. This translates into CSARGRFGAYNEQFF.

This clonotype was detected once. The junction departs from germline at one end; a sequencing error may be responsible. The rearrangement uses TRBV29-1 and TRBJ2-6, with a possible D match to TRBD1 (5 bases). The germline V gene encodes CDR1 SQVTM and CDR2 ANQGSEA. There are 13 residues in the CDR3. CDR3: CSVGFSGANVPTF. Here the CDR3 DNA reads TGCAGCGTCGGGTTCTCTGGGGCCAACGTCCCGACTTTC.